This entry is about one T cell receptor beta chain. Its antigen is unidentified. This sample stems from a study of neoadjuvant nivolumab and ipilimumab in lung cancer. Study outcomes and limitations: Compared with tumor-adjacent uninvolved lung, resected tumors showed greater richness and clonality.

Clones were sequenced by immunoSEQ multiplex PCR, and TCRdb holds only the in-frame ones, with some missing. The repertoire consists of tens of thousands of clones, with approximately 80% occurring once and the leading ten covering under 8%. Germline V gene data show CDR1 as SGHRS and CDR2 as YFSETQ. V was pared by 0 bases and J by 8 bases, with 4 bases of the junction left unmatched. This CDR3 is built from 14 residues. The chain links TRBV5-1 to TRBJ1-5; 8 nucleotides line up with TRBD1. The sequence came from an adult with non-small cell lung cancer. This sample comprised peripheral blood, obtained before neoadjuvant nivolumab, alone or with ipilimumab. This CDR3 is CASSLGTGKEPQHF. CDR3 bases: TGCGCCAGCAGCTTGGGGACAGGGAAAGAGCCCCAGCATTTT.